The next 21 T cell receptor beta chains were all read from a single sample in a study of T cells in women clearing cervical HPV infection. Profiled with immunoSEQ multiplex PCR; TCRdb holds only in-frame clones, not every one. The table for this sample gives about 40,000 clones. Sequencing was carried out using blood buffy coat. Every receptor here comes from a woman aged 18 to 69 with a cervical HPV16 infection that either progressed to CIN3+ or cleared (not recorded which).

In regard to this clone: The CDR3 end falls 3 residues outside the read, so it is completed with the germline J gene. The chain combines TRBV10-2 with TRBJ1-1; D perhaps matches TRBD1 (5 bases). The CDR3 consists of 15 residues. Trimming removed 3 bases at V and 3 bases at J, with 14 bases between. The germline gives CDR1 WSHSY, CDR2 SAAADI. The CDR3: CASSEASGGDTEAFF. Partial CDR3 DNA: TGCGCCAGCAGTGAAGCGTCCGGGGGGGACACTGAA.

Remarks on this clone: The read ends 3 residues early relative to the CDR3; the germline J gene fills the gap. The chain employs TRBV16 and TRBJ1-4, with TRBD1 identical over 7 bases. The CDR3 covers 14 residues. V shed 4 bases, J shed 3 bases, and the junction held 2 bases outside the gene matches. CDR1 and CDR2 from the germline V gene are KGHSY and FQNENV. The CDR3 region is CASSRTGANEKLFF. The CDR3 bases that were read are TGTGCCAGCAGCCGAACAGGGGCTAATGAAAAA.

The DNA read from the CDR3 is TGTGCTAGTGGTTTGGTTAAGGGTGAG. It is translated as CASGLVKGE. The whole CDR3 protein is CASGLVKGEQFF. The rearrangement uses TRBV12-5 and TRBJ2-1; D gene ambiguous. The read ends 3 residues before the CDR3 terminus; that terminus is restored from the germline J gene. The V gene lost 0 bases and the J gene lost 9 bases, with 6 bases spanning the gap. This CDR3 is built from 12 residues. The germline V gene encodes CDR1 LGHNT and CDR2 FRNRAP.

Of note for this clone: The missing CDR3 end, 3 residues past where the read stops, is filled in from the germline J gene. The V call is TRBV7-3, the J call TRBJ2-7, with D possibly matching TRBD1 (5 bases). The CDR3 covers 14 residues. V dropped 1 base and J dropped 2 bases, with 9 bases sitting between them. Germline V gives CDR1 SGHTA, CDR2 FQGTGA. The sequenced CDR3 bases are TGTGCCAGCAGCTTAAAAGCAGGGCCCTACGAG. Protein sequence: CASSLKAGPYE. The whole CDR3 sequence is CASSLKAGPYEQYF.

With respect to this clone: Read data end 3 residues before the CDR3 end; the end is taken from the germline J gene. The chain has TRBV5-1 and TRBJ1-1, with 9 bases aligning to TRBD1. Germline-derived CDR1 and CDR2 are SGHRS and YFSETQ. The J segment lost 0 bases and the V segment lost 3 bases, leaving 6 bases of the junction unmatched. The CDR3 is 16 residues long. The sequenced part of the CDR3 DNA is TGCGCCAGCAGCTCGGGACAGGGAGTAGTGAACACTGAA. It translates to CASSSGQGVVNTE. The CDR3 in its entirety is CASSSGQGVVNTEAFF. Full variable domain (remainder filled in from reference TRBV5-1 and TRBJ1-1): KAGVTQTPRYLIKTRGQQVTLSCSPISGHRSVSWYQQTPGQGLQFLFEYFSETQRNKGNFPGRFSGRQFSNSRSEMNVSTLELGDSALYLCASSSGQGVVNTEAFFGQGTRLTVV.

About this clone: From the germline J gene comes the end of the CDR3, since the read stops 3 residues before it. The genes are TRBV7-9 and TRBJ2-1; 10 bases map to TRBD2. In germline, CDR1 is SEHNR, CDR2 FQNEAQ (reference sequence). V lost 11 bases and J lost 5; bases outside the gene matches: 6. The CDR3 has 13 amino acids. CDR3 DNA, as far as it was read: TGTGCCTGTACTAGCGGGGTTGACAATGAG. This encodes CACTSGVDNE. The entire CDR3 sequence reads CACTSGVDNEQFF.

As concerns this clone: Sequencing ends 3 residues short of the CDR3 end; the germline J gene provides the rest. The chain has TRBV5-1 and TRBJ1-4, with 8 bases that match TRBD1. Germline values: CDR1 SGHRS, CDR2 YFSETQ. The V gene end was trimmed by 4 bases and the J gene end by 1 base; junction bases not matched to a gene: 3. The CDR3 spans 15 residues. The CDR3 is CASSRQGLTNEKLFF. The covered CDR3 bases are TGCGCCAGCAGCAGACAGGGGTTAACTAATGAAAAA.

Remarks on this clone: The sequenced fragment ends 3 residues before the CDR3 boundary, so the rest is inferred from the germline J gene. This chain links TRBV10-3 with TRBJ2-7; D is undetermined. Germline V gene sequence: CDR1 ENHRY, CDR2 SYGVKD. The CDR3 extends over 11 amino acids. Deletions cut 3 bases from V and 4 bases from J, with 4 bases between. The CDR3 loop reads CAISDPYEQYF. The sequenced CDR3 bases are TGTGCCATCAGTGATCCGTACGAG.

Comment on this clone: The read terminates 3 residues before the CDR3 end, so the remaining end is supplied by the germline J gene. The chain joins TRBV12-3 or TRBV12-4 to TRBJ1-1, with 10 bases that match TRBD1. Trimming removed 6 bases from V and 1 base from J; junction bases left unmatched: 5. CDR3 length: 15 residues. This chain's CDR3 is CASRPGTGANTEAFF. Partial CDR3 DNA: TGTGCCAGCAGACCCGGGACAGGGGCGAACACTGAA.

On this clone itself: The sequenced fragment ends 3 residues before the CDR3 boundary, so the rest is inferred from the germline J gene. The chain uses TRBV19 and TRBJ1-2; no clear D gene. Per the germline V gene, CDR1 is LNHDA and CDR2 is SQIVND (reference sequence). V lost 7 bases and J lost 0, with 9 bases in between. The CDR3 contains 13 residues. The CDR3 loop is CASMRGANYGYTF. Incomplete CDR3 DNA: TGTGCCAGTATGCGGGGAGCTAACTATGGC.

As concerns this clone: The sequence runs out 3 residues before the end of the CDR3; the remainder is reconstructed from the germline J gene. This sequence joins TRBV7-9 and TRBJ2-1; D is undetermined. The germline gives CDR1 SEHNR, CDR2 FQNEAQ (reference sequence). This CDR3 is 11 amino acids long. Trimming shortened V by 1 base and J by 8 bases, and 3 bases separated the two germline ends. The CDR3 spells CASSLVDEQFF. The sequenced CDR3 bases are TGTGCCAGCAGCTTAGTAGATGAG.

With regard to this clone: The CDR3 goes on 3 residues after the read ends, and that part is filled in from the germline J gene. The chain links TRBV23-1 to TRBJ1-5, with 10 nucleotides matching TRBD1. TRBV23-1 is filed as an ORF, its function uncertain. V was pared by 0 bases and J by 6 bases, with 8 bases of the junction left unmatched. The CDR3 runs 17 residues. Incomplete CDR3 DNA: TGCGCCAGCAGTCAATCCGGCCGGACAGGGGGAGGTCAGCCC. This translates into CASSQSGRTGGGQP. The whole CDR3 reads CASSQSGRTGGGQPQHF.

As concerns this clone: Read coverage stops 3 residues before the CDR3 terminus; the germline J gene supplies the remainder. The chain combines TRBV11-2 with TRBJ1-6, with D hard to call. CDR1 and CDR2 from the germline V gene are SGHAT and FQNNGV. Trimming stripped 5 bases from V and 8 bases from J, with 10 bases between. The CDR3 contains 13 residues. The chain's CDR3 is CASSTREDSPLHF. The part of the CDR3 DNA that was read is TGTGCCAGCAGCACTAGGGAGGATTCACCC.

As for this clone: The read halts 3 residues ahead of the CDR3 end, with the missing end drawn from the germline J gene. This chain links TRBV5-1 with TRBJ2-1; TRBD1 matches 7 bases. With V trimmed by 4 bases and J by 3 bases, 4 bases remained unmatched. The germline CDR1 and CDR2 sequences are SGHRS and YFSETQ. The CDR3 loop spans 14 amino acids. The DNA read from the CDR3 is TGCGCCAGCAGCCCGACAGGGTACTACAATGAG. Its protein product is CASSPTGYYNE. The full-length CDR3 reads as CASSPTGYYNEQFF.

As concerns this clone: Coverage ceases 3 residues before the CDR3 finishes, and the germline J gene fills in the end. The chain couples TRBV2 to TRBJ2-3; D is undetermined. Germline lookup yields CDR1 SNHLY and CDR2 FYNNEI. Trimming cost V 2 bases and J 5 bases, with 8 bases left between them. The CDR3 consists of 13 residues. CDR3 DNA (partial): TGTGCCAGCAGTGAAAACAAGGGAGATACG. It translates to CASSENKGDT. In full, the CDR3 reads CASSENKGDTQYF.

Concerning this clone: The read ends 3 residues early relative to the CDR3; the germline J gene fills the gap. This sequence joins TRBV14 and TRBJ1-1; TRBD1 matches 7 bases. Germline V gives CDR1 SGHDN, CDR2 FVKESK. The CDR3 spans 14 residues. V lost 5 bases to trimming and J lost 0 bases; unmatched junction nucleotides: 3. This CDR3 is CASSGQAMNTEAFF. The part of the CDR3 DNA that was read is TGTGCCAGCAGCGGACAGGCCATGAACACTGAA. Complete variable domain (other parts from reference TRBV14 and TRBJ1-1): EAGVTQFPSHSVIEKGQTVTLRCDPISGHDNLYWYRRVMGKEIKFLLHFVKESKQDESGMPNNRFLAERTGGTYSTLKVQPAELEDSGVYFCASSGQAMNTEAFFGQGTRLTVV.

Regarding this clone: The read finishes 3 residues shy of the CDR3 end, and the germline J gene is used to complete it. This chain connects TRBV14 to TRBJ2-2, with 9 bases identical to TRBD1. The J segment lost 0 bases and the V segment lost 4 bases, leaving 3 bases of the junction unmatched. CDR3 size: 16 residues. In germline, CDR1 is SGHDN, CDR2 FVKESK. This CDR3 is CASSPWTGANTGELFF. Partial CDR3 DNA: TGTGCCAGCAGCCCCTGGACAGGGGCGAACACCGGGGAG.

About this clone itself: Read coverage stops 3 residues before the CDR3 terminus; the germline J gene supplies the remainder. The chain couples TRBV9 to TRBJ2-5; the match to TRBD1 covers 8 bases. V was clipped by 2 bases and J by 4 bases; unmatched bases: 1. Germline assignment: CDR1 SGDLS and CDR2 YYNGEE. This CDR3 contains 13 residues. This CDR3 is CASSVTGGETQYF. CDR3 bases read: TGTGCCAGCAGCGTCACAGGGGGAGAGACC.

With regard to this clone: The read comes to an end 3 residues before the CDR3 does, leaving the germline J gene to fill in the end. The chain joins TRBV9 to TRBJ2-5; 11 nucleotides align to TRBD1. The V gene's germline CDR1 is SGDLS and CDR2 YYNGEE. CDR3 length equals 16 residues. Germline trimming cut 2 bases from V and 5 bases from J; bases unmatched to any gene: 8. CDR3 in amino acids: CASSVGGQGALETQYF. The sequenced part of the CDR3 DNA is TGTGCCAGCAGCGTGGGAGGACAGGGGGCTCTGGAGACC.

With respect to this clone: The missing CDR3 end, 3 residues past where the read stops, is filled in from the germline J gene. The rearrangement links TRBV2 to TRBJ2-2, with no clear D. The CDR3 length is 11 residues. V shed 6 bases and J shed 10 bases, with 9 bases lying between them. Germline V gives CDR1 SNHLY, CDR2 FYNNEI. CDR3 bases read: TGTGCCAGCAGGCGTGTTCAGGAG. As protein: CASRRVQE. The complete CDR3 reads CASRRVQELFF. Supplemented by reference TRBV2 and TRBJ2-2, the full variable domain reads EPEVTQTPSHQVTQMGQEVILRCVPISNHLYFYWYRQILGQKVEFLVSFYNNEISEKSEIFDDQFSVERPDGSNFTLKIRSTKLEDSAMYFCASRRVQELFFGEGSRLTVL.

Points on this clone: The read ends 3 residues before the CDR3 terminus; that terminus is restored from the germline J gene. The genes are TRBV2 and TRBJ2-7, with 11 positions matching TRBD1. Per the germline V gene, CDR1 is SNHLY and CDR2 is FYNNEI. The CDR3 is made up of 15 amino acids. The junction had 11 bases not matched to a gene; V was cut back by 11 bases and J by 2 bases. The covered CDR3 bases are TGTGCCCCCCAGGGGGGGGGACAGGGGGCCTACGAG. Encoded protein: CAPQGGGQGAYE. The entire CDR3 protein reads CAPQGGGQGAYEQYF.